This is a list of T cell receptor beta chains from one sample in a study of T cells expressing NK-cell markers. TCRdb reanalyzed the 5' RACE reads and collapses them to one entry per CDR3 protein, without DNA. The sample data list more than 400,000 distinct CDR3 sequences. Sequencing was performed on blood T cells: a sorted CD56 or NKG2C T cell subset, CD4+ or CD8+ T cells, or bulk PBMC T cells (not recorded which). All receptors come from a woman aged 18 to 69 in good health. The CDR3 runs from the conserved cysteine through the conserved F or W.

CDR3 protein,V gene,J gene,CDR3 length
CASTLPRDTSSYEQYF,TRBV7-2,TRBJ2-7,16
CSVEKGNYGYTF,TRBV29-1,TRBJ1-2,12
CASSLNPAGNIQYF,TRBV7-2,TRBJ2-4,14
CSAAFSSGNNEQFF,TRBV20-1,TRBJ2-1,14
CASQGVPNEKLFF,TRBV6-1,TRBJ1-4,13
CASSPYWFTDEQFF,TRBV12-3/TRBV12-4,TRBJ2-1,14
CASSMDRVNTGELFF,TRBV12-3/TRBV12-4,TRBJ2-2,15
CASSGFGEQFF,TRBV9,TRBJ2-1,11
CATRGYNEKLFF,TRBV15,TRBJ1-4,12
CASSQVGGGPRTGELFF,TRBV4-1,TRBJ2-2,17
CASSIIGNEQFF,TRBV5-1,TRBJ2-1,12
CASSASGLGPDTQYF,TRBV9,TRBJ2-3,15
CASSYARQGLAEAFF,TRBV6-5,TRBJ1-1,15
CASSPPGLAGGPNEQFF,TRBV7-2,TRBJ2-1,17
CSVETDRGREQFF,TRBV29-1,TRBJ2-1,13
CSVGPGEMNTEAFF,TRBV29-1,TRBJ1-1,14
CASSPDFYNEQFF,TRBV7-9,TRBJ2-1,13
CASSQEALSYNEQFF,TRBV4-3,TRBJ2-1,15
CASSLEGRRAEQFF,TRBV11-2,TRBJ2-1,14
CAISDSGGKDTQYF,TRBV10-3,TRBJ2-3,14
CASSLIVQAEAFF,TRBV7-9,TRBJ1-1,13
CASRNSIPGSYSNQPQHF,TRBV12-3/TRBV12-4,TRBJ1-5,18
CASLRLGSYEQYF,TRBV6-1,TRBJ2-7,13
CASSLIGGEYTF,TRBV7-3,TRBJ1-2,12
CASSFGTPNTGELFF,TRBV7-3,TRBJ2-2,15
CASRGDSEAFF,TRBV7-9,TRBJ1-1,11
CASSAEGPDTQYF,TRBV5-5,TRBJ2-3,13
CASSHGTGKAGELFF,TRBV4-3,TRBJ2-2,15
CASSSGGGPETPYF,TRBV6-5,TRBJ2-5,14
CSAGGGAQPQHF,TRBV20-1,TRBJ1-5,12
CSAPVGEKLFF,TRBV20-1,TRBJ1-4,11
CASSVARGGPEAFF,TRBV9,TRBJ1-1,14
CSATVPPYEQYF,TRBV20-1,TRBJ2-7,12
CASTGLRPTNEKLFF,TRBV28,TRBJ1-4,15
CASSLGLAGENEQFF,TRBV7-2,TRBJ2-1,15
CASSLWLAGSTDTQYF,TRBV27,TRBJ2-3,16
CASSIQREPSYNEQFF,TRBV7-6,TRBJ2-1,16
CASSVMGTWEAFF,TRBV5-4,TRBJ1-1,13